This passage covers 26 T cell receptor beta chains from one sample sequenced in a study of regulatory T cells in long-lasting Graves disease. Both iRepertoire HTBI primers and Arm-PCR of CDR3 regions were used to build the TCR beta libraries. One entry per CDR3 protein results from TCRdb running MiXCR on the multiplex PCR reads. The sample includes over 350,000 distinct CDR3 sequences, approximately 16% of them seen just once. Time point reported: newly diagnosed GD, antithyroid drugs for less than 3 months. PBMCs were the source of the RNA used for TCR sequencing. These sequences were also reported in another study, on T cells in Graves' hyperthyroidism and ophthalmopathy.

The sample was peripheral blood mononuclear cells (PBMCs), taken at new diagnosis, from a patient treated with antithyroid drugs. The receptors stem from a woman aged 40 to 49 with Graves disease.

The table lists this clonotype with many counts. This chain connects TRBV7-9 to TRBJ2-7; D possibly corresponds to TRBD2 (6 bases). V lost 4 bases, J lost 3 bases, and 19 bases lay in between. The germline gives CDR1 SEHNR, CDR2 FQNEAQ (reference sequence). The CDR3 is 16 amino acids. The CDR3 reads CASSSTRGGTIYEQYF. CDR3 nucleotide sequence: TGTGCCAGCAGCTCGACTCGAGGAGGGACGATCTACGAGCAGTACTTC.

This clonotype was counted between two and nine times. The chain joins TRBV6-1 to TRBJ1-3; no clear D gene. The CDR3 has 14 amino acids. Germline V gene data show CDR1 as MNHNS and CDR2 as SASEGT. V was cut by 7 bases and J by 3 bases, with 13 bases left in between. The CDR3 DNA is TGTGCCAGCACTATAACTCCAGTTGGAAACACCATATATTTT. It translates to CASTITPVGNTIYF.

This clonotype was counted only a few times. This chain connects TRBV19 to TRBJ1-3, with a tentative D call TRBD1 (5 bases). Germline V CDR1 and CDR2: LNHDA, SQIVND (reference sequence). The CDR3 covers 18 residues. With 7 bases removed from V and 0 bases from J, the gap between germline ends came to 22 bases. The CDR3 DNA sequence: TGTGCCAGTACCGATGGGGGGGGTTTATTCTACTCTGGAAACACCATATATTTT. Protein: CASTDGGGLFYSGNTIYF.

The rearrangement uses TRBV4-3 and TRBJ1-6, with D maybe TRBD1 (5 bases). The CDR3 is made up of 17 amino acids. The germline V and J ends were trimmed by 0 bases and 0 bases, with 9 bases remaining between them. Germline V gives CDR1 LGHNA, CDR2 YSLEER. The CDR3 region has the DNA TGCGCCAGCAGCCAAGACGGACATTCCTCCTATAATTCACCCCTCCACTTT. It translates to CASSQDGHSSYNSPLHF.

The gene calls are TRBV9 and TRBJ1-6; D gene ambiguous. The CDR3 contains 15 residues. V was clipped by 0 bases and J by 1 base, with 5 bases between them. Germline V gene lookup returns CDR1 SGDLS and CDR2 YYNGEE. This CDR3 is CASSVGGSYNSPLHF. CDR3 bases: TGTGCCAGCAGCGTAGGGGGATCCTATAATTCACCCCTCCACTTT.

This clonotype was seen many times. V is TRBV27 and J is TRBJ2-3, with TRBD1 matching over 8 bases. CDR3 length equals 15 residues. The junction had 15 bases not matched to a gene; V was cut back by 6 bases and J by 10 bases. Germline V gene lookup returns CDR1 MNHEY and CDR2 SMNVEV (reference sequence). The CDR3 sequence is CASSPTGADPMAQYF. In DNA, the CDR3 is TGTGCCAGCAGCCCGACAGGGGCCGACCCAATGGCGCAGTATTTT.

The sample holds many counts of this clonotype. The chain employs TRBV6-2 or TRBV6-3 and TRBJ2-3; D possibly corresponds to TRBD2 (6 bases). Germline CDR1 is MNHEY and CDR2 is SVGEGT. The V end was cut by 4 bases, the J end by 5 bases, with 10 bases between. The CDR3 loop spans 13 amino acids. The DNA for the CDR3 is TGTGCCAGCAGTTCGGGGAGGATAGATACGCAGTATTTT. Amino acids: CASSSGRIDTQYF.

The chain combines TRBV7-6 with TRBJ2-5; D is perhaps TRBD1 or TRBD2 (5 bases each). V was clipped by 5 bases and J by 4 bases, with 11 bases between them. The V gene's germline CDR1 is SGHVS and CDR2 FNYEAQ. The CDR3 sequence is 13 residues long. The CDR3 bases are TGTGCCAGCAGCCTGGGGGTCGCAGAGACCCAGTACTTC. Protein sequence: CASSLGVAETQYF.

The V call is TRBV12-3 or TRBV12-4, the J call TRBJ2-1; TRBD2 might be the D (6 bases). The CDR3 contains 15 residues. Trimming left V 2 bases short and J 8 bases short, with 16 bases between. CDR3 protein: CASSLRAGFRDEQFF. CDR3 coding DNA: TGTGCCAGCAGTTTAAGGGCGGGATTTCGCGATGAGCAGTTCTTC.

This clonotype was counted ten times or more. This chain joins TRBV2 and TRBJ2-1; possibly TRBD1 for D (7 bases). The CDR3 has 16 amino acids. V lost 1 base, J lost 10 bases, and 20 bases lay in between. The germline gives CDR1 SNHLY, CDR2 FYNNEI. The CDR3 region is CASSEGGLVIGGEQFF. For the CDR3, the DNA is TGTGCCAGCAGTGAAGGGGGACTTGTCATAGGGGGCGAGCAGTTCTTC.

Comments on this clonotype: A much bigger clone sits one base away, suggesting this may be a read error. The genes are TRBV5-4 and TRBJ2-1, with D unclear. The CDR3 sequence is 13 residues long. CDR1 and CDR2 (germline): SGHNT, YYREEE (reference sequence). V lost 4 bases and J lost 10, with 15 bases in between. CDR3 residues: CASSHQGVYEQFF. The CDR3, as DNA: TGTGCCAGCAGCCATCAAGGCGTTTACGAGCAGTTCTTC.

This clonotype was counted at least ten times. J is TRBJ1-5 and V is TRBV12-3 or TRBV12-4; weak D call: TRBD1 (6 bases). Trimming left V 6 bases short and J 3 bases short, with 15 bases between. The CDR3 contains 15 residues. CDR3 sequence (DNA): TGTGCCAGCAGGACCTCGGGACAAGTCAATCAGCCCCAGCATTTT. Amino acids: CASRTSGQVNQPQHF.

The chain carries TRBV20-1 and TRBJ2-1; 7 bases are shared with TRBD1. V was pared by 5 bases and J by 0 bases, with 7 bases of the junction left unmatched. In germline, CDR1 is DFQATT, CDR2 SNEGSKA (reference sequence). CDR3 size: 15 residues. The CDR3, as DNA: TGCAGTGCTCCAAGGGGGCCTACCTCCTACAATGAGCAGTTCTTC. Translation gives CSAPRGPTSYNEQFF.

This clonotype was seen repeatedly, ten times or more. The chain carries TRBV19 and TRBJ2-1; no reliable D call. V was pared by 7 bases and J by 3 bases, with 4 bases between. Germline loops: CDR1 LNHDA, CDR2 SQIVND (reference sequence). The CDR3 consists of 11 residues. The CDR3 protein is CASKGYNEQFF. The DNA of the CDR3 is TGTGCCAGTAAGGGCTACAATGAGCAGTTCTTC.

Written as DNA, the CDR3 is TGTGCCACCAGCAGAGATTTGGGGAATCAGCCCCAGCATTTT. It translates to CATSRDLGNQPQHF. V and J are TRBV15 and TRBJ1-5; unclear D gene. The V and J ends lost 0 bases and 4 bases respectively, with 7 bases between them. This CDR3 is 14 amino acids long. Germline lookup yields CDR1 LNHNV and CDR2 YYDKDF (reference sequence).

This chain links TRBV10-3 with TRBJ2-1; 7 nucleotides match TRBD2. The J call could be wrong; TRBJ2-5 is a better fit for the DNA end. From germline, CDR1 is ENHRY and CDR2 SYGVKD. This CDR3 has 15 amino acids. CDR3 protein: CAISEHTSVQETQYF. CDR3 DNA sequence: TGTGCCATCAGTGAACATACTAGCGTCCAAGAGACCCAGTACTTC.

For the CDR3, the DNA is TGTGCCAGCAGCCAAGATCCGGGAGTCTCCTACAATGAGCAGTTCTTC. It specifies CASSQDPGVSYNEQFF. The J gene is TRBJ2-1, the V gene TRBV3-1, with D possibly matching TRBD2 (6 bases). Trimming left V 0 bases short and J 0 bases short, with 9 bases between. Germline V gene sequence: CDR1 LGHDT, CDR2 YNNKEL (reference sequence). The CDR3 loop spans 16 amino acids.

This clonotype was counted a few times. The chain carries TRBV3-1 and TRBJ1-6; D unresolved. The V gene's germline CDR1 is LGHDT and CDR2 YNNKEL (reference sequence). The CDR3 totals 12 residues. The germline V and J ends were trimmed by 0 bases and 10 bases, with 4 bases remaining between them. CDR3 in amino acids: CASSQERSPLHF. In nucleotides, the CDR3 is TGTGCCAGCAGCCAAGAAAGATCACCCCTCCACTTT.

As to this clonotype: A much larger clone is a single base away; this may be a read error. CDR3 amino acids: CASSSPSGGETQYF. CDR3 in DNA: TGTGCCAGCAGTTCTCCAAGCGGTGGCGAGACCCAGTACTTC. The rearrangement uses TRBV12-3 or TRBV12-4 and TRBJ2-1; the D gene is possibly TRBD2 (5 bases). The DNA end is more similar to TRBJ2-5, so the J call may be wrong. The CDR3 consists of 14 residues.

At least ten counts were recorded for this clonotype. The J gene is TRBJ2-3, the V gene TRBV6-1; 7 bases are shared with TRBD2. CDR3 length: 15 amino acids. From germline, CDR1 is MNHNS and CDR2 SASEGT. The CDR3 DNA reads as TGTGCGACAAGGGGACTAACAGAAAAGGCAGATACGCAGTATTTT. Protein sequence: CATRGLTEKADTQYF.

Of note for this clonotype: A far larger clone is a single base away, which makes a read error likely. This likely comes from a read error, as the CDR3 has no conserved phenylalanine or tryptophan at its end. This sequence joins TRBV14 and TRBJ2-5; 7 nucleotides agree with TRBD2. The J call may be mistaken, given a closer DNA end match to TRBJ2-1. CDR1 is SGHDN, CDR2 FVKESK, per germline. The CDR3 is 14 amino acids. CDR3 sequence reads: CASGRGRGYNEQFS. The CDR3 DNA reads as TGTGCCAGCGGTCGCGGGAGAGGTTACAATGAGCAGTTCTCC.

To note about this clonotype: A much larger clonotype is one base distant, so this may be a read error. The DNA for the CDR3 is TGTGCCAGCAGCTTGAGGGACAGGGTGGATTTT. It specifies CASSLRDRVDF. The chain links TRBV11-2 to TRBJ1-3; 9 positions agree with TRBD1. The CDR3 runs to 11 residues. Germline lookup yields CDR1 SGHAT and CDR2 FQNNGV.

The chain recombines TRBV12-3 or TRBV12-4 with TRBJ2-7; 9 nucleotides line up with TRBD1. Gene TRBJ2-5 matches the end of the DNA better, so the J call may be wrong. The CDR3 covers 16 residues. DNA for the CDR3: TGTGCCAGCAGTCCTCCGGGACAGGGCCCGAGGGAGACCCAGTACTTC. Protein: CASSPPGQGPRETQYF.

This clonotype has at least ten counts. V gene TRBV11-3 combines with J gene TRBJ2-1; D unresolved. The CDR3 covers 14 residues. Trimming removed 0 bases at V and 5 bases at J, with 8 bases between. Germline V lookup: CDR1 SGHNT, CDR2 YENEEA. The CDR3 bases are TGTGCCAGCAGCTTAGATCTCGAGGACAATGAGCAGTTCTTC. Its protein product is CASSLDLEDNEQFF. Combining the CDR3 with reference TRBV11-3 and TRBJ2-1 gives the whole variable domain EAGVVQSPRYKIIEKKQPVAFWCNPISGHNTLYWYLQNLGQGPELLIRYENEEAVDDSQLPKDRFSAERLKGVDSTLKIQPAELGDSAVYLCASSLDLEDNEQFFGPGTRLTVL.

This clonotype was seen at least ten times. V gene TRBV11-2 combines with J gene TRBJ2-5; D could derive from TRBD1 or TRBD2 (5 bases each). This CDR3 is 16 amino acids long. Germline CDR1 reads SGHAT; CDR2 reads FQNNGV. V shed 6 bases and J shed 5 bases, with 22 bases lying between them. In DNA, the CDR3 is TGTGCCAGCAGATCCGACAGCGGATCGGGGTCGGAGACCCAGTACTTC. It translates to CASRSDSGSGSETQYF.

About this clonotype itself: With a much larger clone just one base away, this may be a read error. The chain employs TRBV28 and TRBJ2-7; D might be TRBD2 (5 bases). The V and J ends lost 7 bases and 6 bases respectively, with 22 bases between them. Germline CDR1 reads MDHEN; CDR2 reads SYDVKM. The CDR3 has 15 residues. The CDR3 coding sequence is TGTGCCAGCACCATGAGTAGCGTGAGGGCCCGCGAGCAGTACTTC. Amino acid sequence: CASTMSSVRAREQYF.